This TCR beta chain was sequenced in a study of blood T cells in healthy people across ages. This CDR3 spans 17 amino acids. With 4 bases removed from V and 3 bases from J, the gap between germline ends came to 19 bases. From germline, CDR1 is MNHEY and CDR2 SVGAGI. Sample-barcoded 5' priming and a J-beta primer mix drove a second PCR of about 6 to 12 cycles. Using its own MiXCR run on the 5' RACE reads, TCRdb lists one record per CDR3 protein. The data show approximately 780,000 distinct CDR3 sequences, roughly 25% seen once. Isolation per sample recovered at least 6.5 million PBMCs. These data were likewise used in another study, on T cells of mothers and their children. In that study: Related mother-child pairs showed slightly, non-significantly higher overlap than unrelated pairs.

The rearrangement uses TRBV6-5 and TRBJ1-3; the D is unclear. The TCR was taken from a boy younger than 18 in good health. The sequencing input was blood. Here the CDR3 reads CASSWSFNQWGGNTIYF. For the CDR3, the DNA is TGTGCCAGCAGTTGGTCATTCAACCAATGGGGTGGAAACACCATATATTTT.